A selection of T cell receptor beta chains follows, all from one sample in a study of cytomegalovirus exposure and HLA in healthy donors. Profiled with immunoSEQ multiplex PCR; TCRdb holds only in-frame clones, not every one. Counted here are about 170,000 clones, approximately 80% occurring once; the ten biggest clones make up 6% to 7.5%. The specimen sequenced was PBMCs. The source of these receptors is a man in his thirties or forties in good health and CMV-seropositive. The CDR3 runs from the conserved cysteine through the conserved F or W. A D gene is named only where the DNA matches it firmly. Rows may omit the clone size; those that give it use once, few, many or a size class.

v_gene	d_gene	j_gene	abundance	CDR3nt	CDR3aa
TRBV9	.	TRBJ2-7	.	TGTGCCAGCAGCGCGGACAACTACGAGCAGTACTTC	CASSADNYEQYF
TRBV5-1	.	TRBJ2-1	.	TGCGCCAGCAGCTTCGGAGAGACCAATGAGCAGTTCTTC	CASSFGETNEQFF
TRBV2	TRBD1	TRBJ1-1	few	TGTGCCAGCCCTTCCAGGGGGGACACTGAAGCTTTCTTT	CASPSRGDTEAFF
TRBV4-1	.	TRBJ1-4	.	TGCGCCAGCAGCCAAGGGCCCTCCCGTCGACAGGTGGGAACTAATGAAAAACTGTTTTTT	CASSQGPSRRQVGTNEKLFF
TRBV5-6	.	TRBJ2-2	.	TGTGCCAGCAGCTTGATTCGACAGGCGAACACCGGGGAGCTGTTTTTT	CASSLIRQANTGELFF
TRBV5-1	.	TRBJ2-7	.	TGCGCCAGCAGCTTGGACACAGGGTTCCGAAGGGAGCAGTACTTC	CASSLDTGFRREQYF
TRBV5-1	.	TRBJ1-3	once	TGCGCCAGCAGCTTGGGACCACAGTTACTTGGAAACACCATATATTTT	CASSLGPQLLGNTIYF
TRBV9	TRBD1	TRBJ2-2	.	TGTGCCAGCAGCGTACAGGGGGCGCAAGTAACCGGGGAGCTGTTTTTT	CASSVQGAQVTGELFF
TRBV13	.	TRBJ2-7	.	TGTGCCAGCAGCTTAGGCCGGGCGGGTGCCACCATCTACGAGCAGTACTTC	CASSLGRAGATIYEQYF
TRBV29-1	TRBD1	TRBJ1-3	.	TGCAGCACCGAAGTCAGGGGGCCTGGAAACACCATATATTTT	CSTEVRGPGNTIYF
TRBV6-1	.	TRBJ1-1	few	TGTGCCAGCAGCCCCGGGAGGGATGGGACTGAAGCTTTCTTT	CASSPGRDGTEAFF
TRBV13	.	TRBJ2-7	.	TGTGCCAGCAGCCTACGGCGGTCCTACGAGCAGTACTTC	CASSLRRSYEQYF
TRBV2	.	TRBJ2-2	.	TGTGCCAGCGGCCAGGCGAACACCGGGGAGCTGTTTTTT	CASGQANTGELFF
TRBV7-9	.	TRBJ1-2	.	TGTGCCAGCAGCTACGCCCAGGAGGACTATGGCTACACCTTC	CASSYAQEDYGYTF
TRBV11-2	.	TRBJ1-1	.	TGTGCCAGCAGCTTAGCGAGGGCTTCGGCCACTGAAGCTTTCTTT	CASSLARASATEAFF
TRBV7-3	TRBD2	TRBJ2-3	.	TGTGCCAGCAGCTTTGCGGGGGGGATCACAGATACGCAGTATTTT	CASSFAGGITDTQYF
TRBV19	TRBD2	TRBJ2-1	.	TGTGCCAGTAGTGCCGGACTAGATTTGAATGAGCAGTTCTTC	CASSAGLDLNEQFF
TRBV2	TRBD2	TRBJ2-5	.	TGTGCCAGCAGGTTTAGCGGGGCCCAAGAGACCCAGTACTTC	CASRFSGAQETQYF
TRBV11-3	.	TRBJ1-2	.	TGTGCCAGCAGCTTACGCGGCGTCGGCTATGGCTACACCTTC	CASSLRGVGYGYTF
TRBV5-1	TRBD2	TRBJ2-7	.	TGCGCCAGCAGCGTGGGATCTGGGACTAGCGGGGCTGACCAATCCTACGAGCAGTACTTC	CASSVGSGTSGADQSYEQYF
TRBV6-1	TRBD2	TRBJ2-5	few	TGTGCCAGCAGTCCCCGTGGGGAGGGCGGGGAGACCCAGTACTTC	CASSPRGEGGETQYF
TRBV18	.	TRBJ2-1	.	TGTGCCAGCTCACCCCCCGGAGGGGGCCGATGGAATGAGCAGTTCTTC	CASSPPGGGRWNEQFF
TRBV5-4	TRBD2	TRBJ2-5	.	TGTGCCAGCAGCTTGGGGAGCGGGGGGCATGGGACCCAGTACTTC	CASSLGSGGHGTQYF
TRBV7-8	TRBD1	TRBJ2-7	.	TGTGCCAGCAGCTTCCGACAGGGTTGGGTAAACGAGCAGTACTTC	CASSFRQGWVNEQYF
TRBV13	TRBD1	TRBJ2-7	.	TGTGCCAGCAGTGGGGGACAGGGTGGCTACGAGCAGTACTTC	CASSGGQGGYEQYF
TRBV15	TRBD2	TRBJ2-1	.	TGTGCCACCAGCAGAGGCCGGGAGGGAAATGAGCAGTTCTTC	CATSRGREGNEQFF
TRBV28	TRBD2	TRBJ2-1	.	TGTGCCAGCAGTTTATTGACCCTAGCGGGAGAGTACAATGAGCAGTTCTTC	CASSLLTLAGEYNEQFF
TRBV6-1	TRBD1	TRBJ2-7	.	TGTGCCAGCAGTACCTCGGACAGGGGCGTCTACGAGCAGTACTTC	CASSTSDRGVYEQYF
TRBV27	.	TRBJ1-1	.	TGTGCCAGCAGTTTAACGGGTCTGAACACTGAAGCTTTCTTT	CASSLTGLNTEAFF
TRBV7-9	.	TRBJ2-5	.	TGTGCCAGCAGCTTAGGAATAGCGGCGGAAGAGACCCAGTACTTC	CASSLGIAAEETQYF
TRBV5-1	TRBD2	TRBJ2-7	few	TGCGCCAGCAGCCGTTTCGTTACTAGCGGGACGGATGCCTACGAGCAGTACTTC	CASSRFVTSGTDAYEQYF
TRBV6-1	.	TRBJ1-1	.	TGTGCCAGCAGTGAAGGGGCCAAGCTTGAAGCTTTCTTT	CASSEGAKLEAFF
TRBV15	.	TRBJ1-1	few	TGTGCCACCCGAAACAGGGTAGAAGAAGCTTTCTTT	CATRNRVEEAFF
TRBV4-2	.	TRBJ2-7	.	TGTGCCAGCAGCCGAGAACGGGGTATCGTGTACGAGCAGTACTTC	CASSRERGIVYEQYF
TRBV9	.	TRBJ2-2	.	TGTGCCAGCAGCGAACAATCATGGGGGGGGCAGGCCGGGGAGCTGTTTTTT	CASSEQSWGGQAGELFF
TRBV7-3	TRBD1	TRBJ2-1	.	TGTGCCAGCAGCTTAAGCGGACAGGGTAGGAATGAGCAGTTCTTC	CASSLSGQGRNEQFF
TRBV19	TRBD1	TRBJ2-7	.	TGTGCCAGTAGTACTCCCGGGACAGGGTGGTACTTC	CASSTPGTGWYF
TRBV5-1	.	TRBJ2-7	.	TGCGCCAGCAGCTCAAATACCGGGACTCCACGGGTTAACGAGCAGTACTTC	CASSSNTGTPRVNEQYF
TRBV5-4	.	TRBJ2-3	.	TGTGCCAGCAGCTCCCGGGGGGCCGCACCTGTGGATACGCAGTATTTT	CASSSRGAAPVDTQYF
TRBV10-3	.	TRBJ2-1	.	TGTGCCATCAGTGAGGCAGTCGACAATGAGCAGTTCTTC	CAISEAVDNEQFF
TRBV11-3	.	TRBJ2-5	.	TGTGCCAGCAGCTTAGCGGCCGGGGGACGGCGAGAGACCCAGTACTTC	CASSLAAGGRRETQYF
TRBV11-1	.	TRBJ2-7	.	TGTGCCAGCAGCCCCTATTATGACAGCTACGAGCAGTACTTC	CASSPYYDSYEQYF
TRBV27	.	TRBJ1-1	.	TGTGCCAGCAGTTTATCAGTCACAGGGAACACTGAAGCTTTCTTT	CASSLSVTGNTEAFF
TRBV6-1	.	TRBJ1-6	.	TGTGCCAGCACCGACCGGGGTATCGGGTCACCCCTCCACTTT	CASTDRGIGSPLHF
TRBV28	TRBD2	TRBJ2-1	.	TGTGCCAGCAGTGGACTAGCGGGAAAAAATGAGCAGTTCTTC	CASSGLAGKNEQFF
TRBV28	TRBD1	TRBJ2-5	few	TGTGCCAGCAGGGGACAGGGGCATACTAAAGAGACCCAGTACTTC	CASRGQGHTKETQYF
TRBV5-6	.	TRBJ2-7	.	TGTGCCAGCAGCTGGAGCGGGTCCTACGAGCAGTACTTC	CASSWSGSYEQYF
TRBV6-1	.	TRBJ2-5	few	TGTGCCAGCAGTGTCATTCGGGGGGCCCAAGAGACCCAGTACTTC	CASSVIRGAQETQYF
TRBV7-2	.	TRBJ2-3	.	TGTGCCAGCAGCTTAGTGGCAGGTTGGACAGATACGCAGTATTTT	CASSLVAGWTDTQYF
TRBV11-2	TRBD2	TRBJ2-5	.	TGTGCCAGCAGCCCGGGGTCGACTAGCGGGGGGCAAGAGACCCAGTACTTC	CASSPGSTSGGQETQYF
TRBV28	TRBD1	TRBJ2-7	.	TGTGCCAGCCGACAGGGACCCTACGAGCAGTACTTC	CASRQGPYEQYF
TRBV5-4	TRBD2	TRBJ2-7	.	TGTGCCAGCAGCCTCAGCGGGGGGGCATACGAGCAGTACTTC	CASSLSGGAYEQYF
TRBV25-1	TRBD1	TRBJ2-7	once	TGTGCCAGCAGAGGGACAGTCTCCTACGAGCAGTACTTC	CASRGTVSYEQYF
TRBV6-6	.	TRBJ1-1	.	TGTGCCAGCAGTTACAGGGCGGGGAACACTGAAGCTTTCTTT	CASSYRAGNTEAFF
TRBV6-1	TRBD1	TRBJ1-6	few	TGTGCCAGCAGTGAAGGACAGGGGGTTTCACCCCTCCACTTT	CASSEGQGVSPLHF
TRBV9	.	TRBJ2-1	.	TGTGCCAGCAGCGTAATCAGTTTACCCTACAATGAGCAGTTCTTC	CASSVISLPYNEQFF
TRBV5-1	TRBD2	TRBJ2-5	.	TGCGCCAGCAGCTTGCTTGCAGCGGGAGGGATCCAAGAGACCCAGTACTTC	CASSLLAAGGIQETQYF
TRBV27	TRBD1	TRBJ2-7	.	TGTGCCAGCAGCCTACGACAGGGGGCAACCAACGAGCAGTACTTC	CASSLRQGATNEQYF
TRBV5-5	.	TRBJ2-7	.	TGTGCCAGCAGCTTGGTTGCCGGACAGTTCTACGAGCAGTACTTC	CASSLVAGQFYEQYF
TRBV10-1	.	TRBJ2-1	.	TGCGCCAGCAGTGAATACCGGGACAAAGGTCCCACAGGGTTCTTC	CASSEYRDKGPTGFF